This record concerns one T cell receptor (beta chain) sequence. The source of the sample is a study of PD-1 blockade in mismatch repair-deficient tumors. Measured with immunoSEQ multiplex PCR; TCRdb has only the in-frame clones, and not every one. The sample lists 100,000 or so clones; 70% to 85% were seen once. V was cut by 5 bases and J by 2 bases, with 19 bases left in between. The CDR3 is 16 amino acids. Germline lookup yields CDR1 MNHEY and CDR2 SMNVEV (reference sequence). The material was peripheral blood, obtained approximately 35 weeks after starting pembrolizumab. This sequence originates from an adult with mismatch repair-deficient cancer. V and J are TRBV27 and TRBJ2-7; perhaps TRBD2 as D (6 bases). The CDR3 protein is CASSTTGTGGTYEQYF. The DNA for the CDR3 is TGTGCCAGCAGTACCACTGGGACTGGGGGTACCTACGAGCAGTACTTC.